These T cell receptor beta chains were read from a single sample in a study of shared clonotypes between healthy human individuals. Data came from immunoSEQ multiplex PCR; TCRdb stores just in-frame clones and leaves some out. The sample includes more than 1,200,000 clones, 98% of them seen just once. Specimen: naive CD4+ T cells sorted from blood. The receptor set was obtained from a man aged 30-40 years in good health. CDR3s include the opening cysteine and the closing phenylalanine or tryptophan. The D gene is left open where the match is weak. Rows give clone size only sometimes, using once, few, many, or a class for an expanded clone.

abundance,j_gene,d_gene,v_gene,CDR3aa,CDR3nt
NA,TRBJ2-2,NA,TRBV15,CATSRDRGSSTGELFF,TGTGCCACCAGCAGAGATCGTGGTAGCTCCACCGGGGAGCTGTTTTTT
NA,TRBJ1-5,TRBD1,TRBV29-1,CSVSGGQGARGNQPQHF,TGCAGCGTTTCAGGAGGACAGGGGGCGAGGGGCAATCAGCCCCAGCATTTT
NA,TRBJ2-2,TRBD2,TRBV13,CASSSLGPSGVTGELFF,TGTGCCAGCAGCAGCTTAGGTCCTAGCGGGGTTACCGGGGAGCTGTTTTTT
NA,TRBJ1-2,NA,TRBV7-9,CASSLGGYGYTF,TGTGCCAGCAGCTTAGGTGGATATGGCTACACCTTC
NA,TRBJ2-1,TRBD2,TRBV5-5,CASSLLAGVYNEQFF,TGTGCCAGCAGCCTGCTAGCGGGAGTCTACAATGAGCAGTTCTTC
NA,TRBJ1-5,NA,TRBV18,CASSPQQGQPQHF,TGTGCCAGCTCACCACAACAGGGCCAGCCCCAGCATTTT
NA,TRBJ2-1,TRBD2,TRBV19,CASSMAGEGYNEQFF,TGTGCCAGTAGTATGGCGGGGGAGGGTTACAATGAGCAGTTCTTC
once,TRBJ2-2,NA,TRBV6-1,CASSEGLNTGELFF,TGTGCCAGCAGTGAGGGTCTTAACACCGGGGAGCTGTTTTTT
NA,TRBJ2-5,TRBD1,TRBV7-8,CASSAWTGADGPQYF,TGTGCCAGCAGCGCCTGGACAGGTGCCGACGGTCCCCAGTACTTC
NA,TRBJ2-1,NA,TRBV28,CASSRPLVSYNEQFF,TGTGCCAGCAGCCGCCCCCTAGTCTCCTACAATGAGCAGTTCTTC
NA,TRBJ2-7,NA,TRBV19,CASSYRDGTYEQYF,TGTGCCAGTAGTTATCGGGACGGGACCTACGAGCAGTACTTC
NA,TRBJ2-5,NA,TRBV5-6,CASSLQGRETQYF,TGTGCCAGCAGCTTGCAGGGGCGGGAGACCCAGTACTTC
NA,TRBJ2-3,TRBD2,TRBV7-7,CASSFPLAGGPRISTDTQYF,TGTGCCAGCAGCTTTCCGCTAGCGGGAGGGCCCAGAATTAGCACAGATACGCAGTATTTT
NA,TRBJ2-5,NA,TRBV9,CASSVVPDGAETQYF,TGTGCCAGCAGCGTAGTGCCCGATGGAGCTGAGACCCAGTACTTC
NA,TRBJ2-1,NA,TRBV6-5,CASGGGSSYNEQFF,TGTGCCAGCGGCGGGGGCAGCTCCTACAATGAGCAGTTCTTC
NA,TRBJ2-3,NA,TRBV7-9,CASSPKPSTDTQYF,TGTGCCAGCAGCCCTAAACCTAGCACAGATACGCAGTATTTT
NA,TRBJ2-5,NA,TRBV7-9,CASSAGAWGQGTQYF,TGTGCCAGCAGCGCCGGCGCTTGGGGGCAAGGGACCCAGTACTTC
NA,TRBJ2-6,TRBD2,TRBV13,CASSPIRTSGYSGANVLTF,TGTGCCAGCAGCCCGATCCGGACTAGCGGTTACTCTGGGGCCAACGTCCTGACTTTC
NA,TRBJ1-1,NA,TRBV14,CASSQVRGSGTEAFF,TGTGCCAGCAGCCAAGTCAGGGGTTCAGGCACTGAAGCTTTCTTT
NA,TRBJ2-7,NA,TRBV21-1,CASTKTGQGYSYEQYF,TGTGCCAGCACAAAGACAGGACAGGGCTACTCCTACGAGCAGTACTTC
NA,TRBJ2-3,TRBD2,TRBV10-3,CAIRASGNTDTQYF,TGTGCCATTCGCGCTAGCGGGAACACAGATACGCAGTATTTT
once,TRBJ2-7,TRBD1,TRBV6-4,CASGLPGTGFYEQYF,TGTGCCAGCGGACTTCCCGGGACAGGGTTCTACGAGCAGTACTTC
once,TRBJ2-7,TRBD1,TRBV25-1,CASSATGFGEQYF,TGTGCCAGCAGTGCGACAGGGTTTGGCGAGCAGTACTTC
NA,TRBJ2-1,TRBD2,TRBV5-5,CASSRTSGSMDYNEQFF,TGTGCCAGCAGCAGGACTAGCGGGAGTATGGACTACAATGAGCAGTTCTTC
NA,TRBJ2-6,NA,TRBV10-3,CAISDISGANVLTF,TGTGCCATCAGTGACATCTCTGGGGCCAACGTCCTGACTTTC
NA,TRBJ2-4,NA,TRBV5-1,CASSPGPQGLGAKNIQYF,TGCGCCAGCAGCCCTGGGCCCCAGGGACTCGGGGCCAAAAACATTCAGTACTTC
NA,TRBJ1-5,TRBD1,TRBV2,CASRTGQGNQPQHF,TGTGCCAGCAGGACGGGACAGGGCAATCAGCCCCAGCATTTT
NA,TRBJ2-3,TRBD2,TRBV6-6,CASSKTPGGDTQYF,TGTGCCAGCAGTAAAACGCCGGGGGGAGATACGCAGTATTTT
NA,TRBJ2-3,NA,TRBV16,CASSQSGLGPATDTQYF,TGTGCCAGCAGCCAATCGGGCTTAGGGCCCGCCACAGATACGCAGTATTTT
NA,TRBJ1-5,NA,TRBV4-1,CASSQVQGVSPQHF,TGCGCCAGCAGCCAAGTTCAGGGAGTTTCACCCCAGCATTTT
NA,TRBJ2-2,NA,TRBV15,CATSSVGGPNTGELFF,TGTGCCACCAGCAGTGTAGGGGGGCCGAACACCGGGGAGCTGTTTTTT
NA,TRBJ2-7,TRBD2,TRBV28,CASSLAGESSYEQYF,TGTGCCAGCAGTTTAGCGGGGGAGAGCTCCTACGAGCAGTACTTC
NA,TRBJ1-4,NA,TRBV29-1,CSVAGRLNEKLFF,TGCAGCGTTGCGGGGCGCCTAAATGAAAAACTGTTTTTT
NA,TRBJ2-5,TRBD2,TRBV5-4,CASSLGGGPETQYF,TGTGCCAGCAGCTTGGGGGGAGGGCCGGAGACCCAGTACTTC
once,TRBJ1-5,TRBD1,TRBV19,CASRLQGPASNQPQHF,TGTGCCAGTAGGTTACAGGGGCCCGCAAGCAATCAGCCCCAGCATTTT
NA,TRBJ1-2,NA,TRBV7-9,CASSPQRYGYTF,TGTGCCAGCAGCCCCCAACGCTATGGCTACACCTTC
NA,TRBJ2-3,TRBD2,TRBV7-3,CASSSSGTSTDTQYF,TGTGCCAGCAGCTCCAGCGGGACCAGCACAGATACGCAGTATTTT
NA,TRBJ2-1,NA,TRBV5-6,CASTAPISYNEQFF,TGTGCCAGCACCGCACCTATTTCCTACAATGAGCAGTTCTTC
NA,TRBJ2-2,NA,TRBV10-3,CAISVRREYDTGELFF,TGTGCCATCAGTGTCCGTAGGGAGTACGACACCGGGGAGCTGTTTTTT